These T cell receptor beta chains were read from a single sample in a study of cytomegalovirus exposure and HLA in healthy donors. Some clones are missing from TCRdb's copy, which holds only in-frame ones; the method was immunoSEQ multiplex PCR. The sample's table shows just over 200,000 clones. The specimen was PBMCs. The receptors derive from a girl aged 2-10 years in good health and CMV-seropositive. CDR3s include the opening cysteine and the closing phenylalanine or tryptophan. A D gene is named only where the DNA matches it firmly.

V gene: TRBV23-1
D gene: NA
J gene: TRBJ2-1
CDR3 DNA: TGCGCCAGCAGTGTTGGGGGGACCGGTGATTACAATGAGCAGTTCTTC
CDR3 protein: CASSVGGTGDYNEQFF

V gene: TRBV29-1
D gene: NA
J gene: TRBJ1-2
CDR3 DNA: TGCAGCGTTAAGGTGGGGCGGAACTATGGCTACACCTTC
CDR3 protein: CSVKVGRNYGYTF

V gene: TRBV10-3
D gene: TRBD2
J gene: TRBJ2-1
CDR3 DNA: TGTGCCTCCGCGGCCAGCGGGAGGGCAGATGAGCAGTTCTTC
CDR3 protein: CASAASGRADEQFF

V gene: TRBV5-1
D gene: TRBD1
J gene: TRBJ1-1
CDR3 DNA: TGCGCCAGCAGCACAGGACAGGGATTATTGGACACTGAAGCTTTCTTT
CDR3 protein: CASSTGQGLLDTEAFF

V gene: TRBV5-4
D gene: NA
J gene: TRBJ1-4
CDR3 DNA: TGTGCCAGCAGCTCAAAAATAGCTAATGAAAAACTGTTTTTT
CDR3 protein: CASSSKIANEKLFF

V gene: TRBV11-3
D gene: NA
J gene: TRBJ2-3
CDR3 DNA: TGTGCCAGCAGCCGAAGGGACAAATCGATACTAACAGATACGCAGTATTTT
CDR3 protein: CASSRRDKSILTDTQYF

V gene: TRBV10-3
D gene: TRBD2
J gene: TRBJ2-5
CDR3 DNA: TGTGCCATCAGTGAGTCGGCGGGAGGGCAAGAGACCCAGTACTTC
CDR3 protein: CAISESAGGQETQYF

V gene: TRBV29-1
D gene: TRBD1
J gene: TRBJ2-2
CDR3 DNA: TGCAGCGTTCTGACAGGGGCCCCCGGGGAGCTGTTTTTT
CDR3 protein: CSVLTGAPGELFF

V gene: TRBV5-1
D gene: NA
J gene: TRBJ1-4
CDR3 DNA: TGCGCCAGCAGCTTGGGAAACACCAGGGCGCGGGGTGAAAAACTGTTTTTT
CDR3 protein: CASSLGNTRARGEKLFF

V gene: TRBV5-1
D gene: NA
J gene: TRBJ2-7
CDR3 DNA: TGCGCCAGCAGCTTCCAAGAGGCCTACGAGCAGTACTTC
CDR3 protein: CASSFQEAYEQYF

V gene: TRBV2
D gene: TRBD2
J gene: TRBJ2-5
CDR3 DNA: TGTGCCAGCAGTAGGTGGGTGGCTAGCGGACAAGAGACCCAGTACTTC
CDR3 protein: CASSRWVASGQETQYF

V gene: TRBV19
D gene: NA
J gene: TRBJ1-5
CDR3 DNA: TGTGCCAGTAGTATGGAAAGGGGGCCCCAGCATTTT
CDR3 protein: CASSMERGPQHF

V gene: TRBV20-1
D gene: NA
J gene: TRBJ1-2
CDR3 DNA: TGCAGTGCTAGAGTCGTTGGCTACACCTTC
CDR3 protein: CSARVVGYTF

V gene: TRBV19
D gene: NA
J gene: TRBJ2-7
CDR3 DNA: TGTGCCAGTAGTATAGATCTATGGGGGCAAAAGGCCGAGCAGTACTTC
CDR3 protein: CASSIDLWGQKAEQYF

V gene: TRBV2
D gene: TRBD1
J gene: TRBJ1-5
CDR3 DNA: TGTGCCAGCCGACAGGGGGCGAGCAATCAGCCCCAGCATTTT
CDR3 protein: CASRQGASNQPQHF

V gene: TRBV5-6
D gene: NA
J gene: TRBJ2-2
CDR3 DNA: TGTGCCAGCAGCTTTCCCGGACAGAACACCGGGGAGCTGTTTTTT
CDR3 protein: CASSFPGQNTGELFF

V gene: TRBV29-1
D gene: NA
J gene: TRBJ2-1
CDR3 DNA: TGCAGCGTCACCCTAGCAGTTGGCTCCTACAATGAGCAGTTCTTC
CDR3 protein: CSVTLAVGSYNEQFF

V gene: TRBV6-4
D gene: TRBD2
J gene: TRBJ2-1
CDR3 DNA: TGTGCCAGCAGCCGATTGGGAGTAGCGGGGTACAATGAGCAGTTCTTC
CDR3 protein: CASSRLGVAGYNEQFF

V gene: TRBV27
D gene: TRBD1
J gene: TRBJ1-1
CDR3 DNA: TGTGCCAGCAGTTTATGGCAGGGGGCGGAAGCTTTCTTT
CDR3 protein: CASSLWQGAEAFF

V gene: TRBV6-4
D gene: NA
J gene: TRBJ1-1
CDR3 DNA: TGTGCCAGCAGTGACGAGGGGAACACTGAAGCTTTCTTT
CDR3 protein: CASSDEGNTEAFF

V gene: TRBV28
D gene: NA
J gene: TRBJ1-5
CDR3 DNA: TGTGCCAGCAGCCCCCGGCGGATTAGCAATCAGCCCCAGCATTTT
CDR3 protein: CASSPRRISNQPQHF

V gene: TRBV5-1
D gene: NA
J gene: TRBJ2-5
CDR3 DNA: TGCGCCAGCAGCGAGGTTGGACTACAAGAGACCCAGTACTTC
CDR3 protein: CASSEVGLQETQYF

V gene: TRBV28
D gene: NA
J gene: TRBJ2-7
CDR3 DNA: TGTGCCAGCTTTGGCCCACAGGGTTCATACGAGCAGTACTTC
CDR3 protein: CASFGPQGSYEQYF

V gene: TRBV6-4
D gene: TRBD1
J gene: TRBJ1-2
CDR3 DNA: TGTGCCAGCAGCCCACAGGGGGCCGGCTATGGCTACACCTTC
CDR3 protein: CASSPQGAGYGYTF

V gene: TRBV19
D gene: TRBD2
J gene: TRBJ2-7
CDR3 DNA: TGTGCCAGTAGTGCGAGCGGGAGGAACGAGCAGTACTTC
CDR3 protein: CASSASGRNEQYF

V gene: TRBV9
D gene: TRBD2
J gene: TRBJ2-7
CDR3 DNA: TGTGCCAGCAGCCCTGGGACTAGCGGGAGGACCAACACCTACGAGCAGTACTTC
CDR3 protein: CASSPGTSGRTNTYEQYF

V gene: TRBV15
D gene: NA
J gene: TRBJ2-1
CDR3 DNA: TGTGCCACCTTACCTAGCGCTAATGACAATGAGCAGTTCTTC
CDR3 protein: CATLPSANDNEQFF

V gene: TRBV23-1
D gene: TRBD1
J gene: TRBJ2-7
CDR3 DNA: TGCGCCAGCAGTCCTTACCCTCACCGGGACAGTGACTACGAGCAGTACTTC
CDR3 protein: CASSPYPHRDSDYEQYF

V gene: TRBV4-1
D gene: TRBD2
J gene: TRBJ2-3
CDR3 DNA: TGCGCCAGCAGCCTAGCGGGAGGGCTCGAGAATACGCAGTATTTT
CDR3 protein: CASSLAGGLENTQYF

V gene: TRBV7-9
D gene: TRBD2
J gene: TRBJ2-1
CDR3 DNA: TGTGCCAGCAGCTTAGTGGGTAGCGGGAGTGCGTCCTACAATGAGCAGTTCTTC
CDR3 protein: CASSLVGSGSASYNEQFF

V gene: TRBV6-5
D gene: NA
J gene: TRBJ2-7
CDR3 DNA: TGTGCCAGCAGTTACTCGCTAGCAAGCAAATACGAGCAGTACTTC
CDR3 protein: CASSYSLASKYEQYF

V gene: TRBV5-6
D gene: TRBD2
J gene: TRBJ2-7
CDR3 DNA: TGTGCCAGCGGCTTGGAGGCTAGCGGGTTATCCTACGAGCAGTACTTC
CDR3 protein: CASGLEASGLSYEQYF

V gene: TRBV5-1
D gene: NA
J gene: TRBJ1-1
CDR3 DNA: TGCGCCAGCAAGTGGGGGGGCGCTGGCACTGAAGCTTTCTTT
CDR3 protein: CASKWGGAGTEAFF

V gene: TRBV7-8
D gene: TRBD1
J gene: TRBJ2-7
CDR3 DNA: TGTGCCAGCAGCTTCCCAGGGGGCGGCGAGCAGTACTTC
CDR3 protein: CASSFPGGGEQYF

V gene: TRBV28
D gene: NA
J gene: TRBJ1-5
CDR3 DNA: TGTGCCAGCAGAACAGGACATAGCAATCAGCCCCAGCATTTT
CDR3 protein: CASRTGHSNQPQHF

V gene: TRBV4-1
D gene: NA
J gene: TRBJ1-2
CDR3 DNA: TGCGCCAGCAGCCCTAGCGAAAGCTATGGCTACACCTTC
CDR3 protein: CASSPSESYGYTF

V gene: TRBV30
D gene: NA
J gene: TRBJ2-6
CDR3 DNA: TGTGCCTGGAGTCAGTCCTCCCGCTCTGGGGCCAACGTCCTGACTTTC
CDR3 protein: CAWSQSSRSGANVLTF

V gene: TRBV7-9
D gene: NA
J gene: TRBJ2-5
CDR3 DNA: TGTGCCAGCAGCTTATTCTGGGGGCAGGGAGAGACCCAGTACTTC
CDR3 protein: CASSLFWGQGETQYF

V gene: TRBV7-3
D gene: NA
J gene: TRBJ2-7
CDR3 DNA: TGTGCCAGCAGCTTAACGGAGGGTACGGAGCAGTACTTC
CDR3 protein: CASSLTEGTEQYF

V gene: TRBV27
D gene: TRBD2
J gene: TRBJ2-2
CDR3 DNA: TGTGCCAGCATAGCGGGAGGGCCCACCGGGGAGCTGTTTTTT
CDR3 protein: CASIAGGPTGELFF

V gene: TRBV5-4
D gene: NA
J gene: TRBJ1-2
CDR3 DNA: TGTGCCAGCAGCTTTAAAGGGGCAACCAACTATGGCTACACCTTC
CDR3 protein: CASSFKGATNYGYTF

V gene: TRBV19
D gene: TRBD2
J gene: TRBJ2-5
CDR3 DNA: TGTGCCAGTAGTCCCCGGACTAGCGGTCAAGAGACCCAGTACTTC
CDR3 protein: CASSPRTSGQETQYF

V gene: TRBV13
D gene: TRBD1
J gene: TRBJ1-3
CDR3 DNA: TGTGCCAGCAGTTTAGCCTCAGGGACAGGCTCTGGAAACACCATATATTTT
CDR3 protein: CASSLASGTGSGNTIYF

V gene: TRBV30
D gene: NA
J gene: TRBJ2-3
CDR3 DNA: TGTGCCTGGAGGCCGTTACAGAGCACAGATACGCAGTATTTT
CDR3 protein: CAWRPLQSTDTQYF

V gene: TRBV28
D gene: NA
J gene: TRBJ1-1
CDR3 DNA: TGTGCCAGCAGTTTTTATGGGAGGGCGTCGCTCACTGAAGCTTTCTTT
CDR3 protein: CASSFYGRASLTEAFF

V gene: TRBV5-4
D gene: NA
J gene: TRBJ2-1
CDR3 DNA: TGTGCCAGCAGCCCGAGACCACCGGAGAGCAATGAGCAGTTCTTC
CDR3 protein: CASSPRPPESNEQFF

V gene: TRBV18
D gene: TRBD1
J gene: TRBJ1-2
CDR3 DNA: TGTGCCAGCTCACCTAAGTTGGGACAGGGGTCCCGAGACTATGGCTACACCTTC
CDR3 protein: CASSPKLGQGSRDYGYTF

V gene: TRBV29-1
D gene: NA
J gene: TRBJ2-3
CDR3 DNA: TGCAGCGTTGAACTAGCAGAAGGCACAGATACGCAGTATTTT
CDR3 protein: CSVELAEGTDTQYF

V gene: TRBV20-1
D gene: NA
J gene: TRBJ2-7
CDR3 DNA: TGCAGTGCTAGAGATAGCCACGAGCAGTACTTC
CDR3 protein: CSARDSHEQYF

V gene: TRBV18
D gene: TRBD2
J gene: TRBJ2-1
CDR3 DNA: TGTGCCAGCTCCCCCTTACCGGGGAGGGTGAATGAGCAGTTCTTC
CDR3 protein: CASSPLPGRVNEQFF

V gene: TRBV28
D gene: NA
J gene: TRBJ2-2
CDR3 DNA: TGTGCCAGCAGTTTGTCTAAATGGGAGCTGTTTTTT
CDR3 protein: CASSLSKWELFF

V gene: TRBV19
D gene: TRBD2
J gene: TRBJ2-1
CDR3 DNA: TGTGCCAGTAGTATCGTGCTAGCGGGACCCAATGAGCAGTTCTTC
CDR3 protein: CASSIVLAGPNEQFF